Listed here are 21 T cell receptor beta chains from one sample, sequenced in a study of T cells in women clearing cervical HPV infection. TCRdb's table, derived via immunoSEQ multiplex PCR, lists solely in-frame clones and lacks some. Its clone listing holds approximately 34,000 clones. The sequenced material came from blood buffy coat. Every receptor here comes from a woman between 18 and 75 years old with a cervical HPV16 infection that either progressed to CIN3+ or cleared (not recorded which).

Of note for this clone: The missing CDR3 end, 3 residues past where the read stops, is filled in from the germline J gene. The rearrangement joins TRBV7-3 to TRBJ2-7; 9 bases map to TRBD1. This CDR3 is built from 18 residues. Germline lookup yields CDR1 SGHTA and CDR2 FQGTGA. Trimming at V came to 4 bases and at J to 3 bases, leaving 16 bases not matched to a gene. The sequenced part of the CDR3 DNA is TGTGCCAGCAGCTCGGGGAAGGGACAGGGAGATGGGTTCTACGAG. It specifies CASSSGKGQGDGFYE. The complete CDR3 sequence is CASSSGKGQGDGFYEQYF.

On this clone: From the germline J gene comes the end of the CDR3, since the read stops 3 residues before it. This rearrangement joins TRBV9 to TRBJ2-3, with TRBD1 matching over 9 bases. The V segment lost 4 bases and the J segment 5 bases; nucleotides outside the gene matches: 11. Germline-derived CDR1 and CDR2 are SGDLS and YYNGEE. CDR3 length: 16 residues. This chain's CDR3 is CASSFTGTGNGDTQYF. Incomplete CDR3 DNA: TGTGCCAGCAGCTTTACCGGGACAGGGAATGGAGATACG. Full variable domain (rest looked up from reference TRBV9 and TRBJ2-3): DSGVTQTPKHLITATGQRVTLRCSPRSGDLSVYWYQQSLDQGLQFLIQYYNGEERAKGNILERFSAQQFPDLHSELNLSSLELGDSALYFCASSFTGTGNGDTQYFGPGTRLTVL.

Comments on this clone: With the read ending 3 residues before the CDR3 end, the germline J gene is used to fill in that end. The rearrangement uses TRBV10-1 and TRBJ2-7, with TRBD2 matching over 9 bases. Germline trimming cut 4 bases from V and 4 bases from J; bases unmatched to any gene: 8. Germline CDR1 is WNHNN and CDR2 is SYGVQD (reference sequence). The CDR3 extends over 15 amino acids. The CDR3 sequence: CASSAISSGEYEQYF. The CDR3 DNA, read in part, is TGCGCCAGCAGTGCAATCTCTAGCGGGGAGTACGAG.

Of note for this clone: One junction end does not reproduce the germline sequence, and a read error may be involved. Additional DNA sequences in this sample encode the identical CDR3. The CDR3 DNA, read in part, is TGCGCCAGCAGCCACTCAGGGGGAAGGCAGTTTGTGGGAAACACT. It is translated as CASSHSGGRQFVGNT. The full-length CDR3 reads as CASSHSGGRQFVGNTIYF. The rearrangement links TRBV5-1 to TRBJ1-3; 7 bases agree with TRBD1. The sequence runs out 3 residues before the end of the CDR3; the remainder is reconstructed from the germline J gene. CDR3 size: 18 residues. CDR1 is SGHRS and CDR2 is YFSETQ in the germline V gene. The full variable domain, its missing parts supplied by reference TRBV5-1 and TRBJ1-3, is KAGVTQTPRYLIKTRGQQVTLSCSPISGHRSVSWYQQTPGQGLQFLFEYFSETQRNKGNFPGRFSGRQFSNSRSEMNVSTLELGDSALYLCASSHSGGRQFVGNTIYFGEGSWLTVV.

Remarks on this clone: The CDR3 end is not reached by the read, which stops 3 residues before it; the germline J gene fills it in. This chain uses TRBV23-1 with TRBJ1-6; a possible D gene is TRBD1 (6 bases). TRBV23-1 carries the ORF label, with uncertain function. This CDR3 contains 15 residues. V lost 2 bases and J lost 4, with 9 bases in between. The sequenced part of the CDR3 DNA is TGCGCCAGCAGTCAACCGGGACATTATAATTCACCC. Translating it yields CASSQPGHYNSP. The entire CDR3 reads CASSQPGHYNSPLHF.

Concerning this clone: The read finishes 3 residues shy of the CDR3 end, and the germline J gene is used to complete it. The chain links TRBV5-1 to TRBJ1-1; D remains unclear. Trimming removed 0 bases at V and 1 base at J, with 7 bases between. The length of the CDR3 is 14 residues. Per germline, CDR1 SGHRS and CDR2 YFSETQ. The CDR3 DNA, read in part, is TGCGCCAGCAGCTTGGTGGCGGGGAACACTGAA. This sequence encodes CASSLVAGNTE. The entire CDR3 is CASSLVAGNTEAFF.

The CDR3 bases that were read are TGCAGTGCTAGAATGGGTAGCGGGACCTCTGAG. Protein: CSARMGSGTSE. The full CDR3 protein is CSARMGSGTSEQFF. The chain carries TRBV20-1 and TRBJ2-1, with 8 bases that match TRBD2. Read sequence stops 3 residues before the CDR3 end, and the germline J gene provides the missing end. Trimming at V came to 2 bases and at J to 9 bases, leaving 9 bases not matched to a gene. The length of the CDR3 is 14 residues. The germline gives CDR1 DFQATT, CDR2 SNEGSKA (reference sequence).

CDR3 sequence: CSARAQGQGEKLFF. The DNA read from the CDR3 is TGCAGTGCTAGAGCCCAGGGACAAGGAGAAAAA. The chain joins TRBV20-1 to TRBJ1-4; weak D call: TRBD1 (6 bases). The CDR3 end lies 3 residues beyond the end of the read and is filled in from the germline J gene. This CDR3 spans 14 amino acids. Germline values: CDR1 DFQATT, CDR2 SNEGSKA (reference sequence). Trimming left V 1 base short and J 8 bases short, with 14 bases between.

To note about this clone: Read sequence stops 3 residues before the CDR3 end, and the germline J gene provides the missing end. The chain uses TRBV30 and TRBJ1-6; no reliable D call. Germline V gives CDR1 GTSNPN, CDR2 SVGIG (reference sequence). V was clipped by 3 bases and J by 9 bases, with 12 bases between them. This CDR3 is 13 amino acids long. Incomplete CDR3 DNA: TGTGCCTGGAGAGCGCGTACGGGTTCACCC. Translated: CAWRARTGSP. The full CDR3 is CAWRARTGSPLHF. The variable domain in full, completed from reference TRBV30 and TRBJ1-6, reads SQTIHQWPATLVQPVGSPLSLECTVEGTSNPNLYWYRQAAGRGLQLLFYSVGIGQISSEVPQNLSASRPQDRQFILSSKKLLLSDSGFYLCAWRARTGSPLHFGNGTRLTVT.

Regarding this clone: The read halts 3 residues ahead of the CDR3 end, with the missing end drawn from the germline J gene. The V gene is TRBV23-1, the J gene TRBJ2-7; 8 bases are shared with TRBD1. TRBV23-1 is an ORF, and what it does is uncertain. The CDR3 length is 14 residues. Trimming at V came to 7 bases and at J to 1 base, leaving 6 bases not matched to a gene. The CDR3 protein is CASTPGQASYEQYF. Partial CDR3 DNA: TGCGCCAGCACACCGGGACAGGCGTCCTACGAG.

The CDR3 is CASSAGLAYNEQFF. The DNA read from the CDR3 is TGTGCCAGCAGCGCGGGACTAGCTTACAATGAG. The rearrangement uses TRBV7-2 and TRBJ2-1; 9 bases map to TRBD2. The read stops 3 residues short of the end of the CDR3; the missing end is completed from the germline J gene. The V gene's germline CDR1 is SGHTA and CDR2 FQGNSA. Trimming removed 5 bases from V and 4 bases from J; junction bases left unmatched: 3. This CDR3 contains 14 residues.

CDR3 DNA, as far as it was read: TGTGCCAGTAGGAGCGCACCCTACAATGAC. The encoded protein is CASRSAPYND. In full, the CDR3 reads CASRSAPYNDYTF. The V and J genes are TRBV19 and TRBJ1-2, with D unclear. The read comes to an end 3 residues before the CDR3 does, leaving the germline J gene to fill in the end. This CDR3 is built from 13 residues. The germline V gene has CDR1 LNHDA and CDR2 SQIVND (reference sequence).

Comment on this clone: The read finishes 3 residues shy of the CDR3 end, and the germline J gene is used to complete it. The rearrangement joins TRBV5-1 to TRBJ1-1, with 10 positions matching TRBD1. V lost 4 bases to trimming and J lost 3 bases; unmatched junction nucleotides: 6. Germline values: CDR1 SGHRS, CDR2 YFSETQ. The CDR3 sequence is 15 residues long. The covered CDR3 bases are TGCGCCAGCAGCCTGTCGACAGGGGGCTACACTGAA. Protein sequence: CASSLSTGGYTE. The complete CDR3 protein is CASSLSTGGYTEAFF.

Of note for this clone: The read stops 3 residues short of the end of the CDR3; the missing end is completed from the germline J gene. The genes are TRBV10-3 and TRBJ2-5; the D gene is possibly TRBD2 (6 bases). The CDR3 has 16 residues. Germline-derived CDR1 and CDR2 are ENHRY and SYGVKD. The CDR3 here is CAISEGGGSPRDTQYF. CDR3 DNA (partial): TGTGCCATCAGTGAGGGTGGAGGGTCTCCCAGGGATACC.

Notes on this clone: The read ends 3 residues before the CDR3 terminus; that terminus is restored from the germline J gene. This sequence joins TRBV29-1 and TRBJ2-5; TRBD2 matches at 9 bases. Germline assignment: CDR1 SQVTM and CDR2 ANQGSEA. CDR3 length: 14 residues. J gave up 0 bases and V 8 bases, and 7 bases lay outside the gene matches. CDR3 loop: CSTGTSRYQETQYF. CDR3 bases read: TGCAGCACCGGGACTAGCAGGTACCAAGAGACC.

A remark on this clone: Read sequence stops 3 residues before the CDR3 end, and the germline J gene provides the missing end. V is TRBV11-2 and J is TRBJ1-2, with D perhaps TRBD1 (5 bases). The germline gives CDR1 SGHAT, CDR2 FQNNGV. This CDR3 has 14 residues. Partial CDR3 DNA: TGTGCCAGCAGCTGGCGGGGGAGATTTGGGGGC. Protein product: CASSWRGRFGG. The entire CDR3 reads CASSWRGRFGGYTF.

With regard to this clone: The sequence runs out 3 residues before the end of the CDR3; the remainder is reconstructed from the germline J gene. The rearrangement uses TRBV30 and TRBJ1-4, with 8 positions matching TRBD1. Germline V gene data show CDR1 as GTSNPN and CDR2 as SVGIG (reference sequence). This CDR3 has 14 amino acids. The CDR3 loop is CAWSAGTGRFRLFF. Partial CDR3 DNA: TGTGCCTGGAGTGCGGGGACAGGCCGATTTCGA.

Worth noting for this clone: The CDR3 extends 3 residues past the end of the read, so its final part is completed from the germline J gene. The V and J genes are TRBV2 and TRBJ2-1, with TRBD2 matching over 9 bases. V gave up 4 bases and J gave up 6 bases; unmatched junction bases: 4. The germline CDR1 and CDR2 sequences are SNHLY and FYNNEI. The CDR3 is 14 residues long. The CDR3 loop reads CASSASGVGNEQFF. CDR3 DNA (partial): TGTGCCAGCAGTGCTAGCGGGGTCGGCAATGAG. Complete variable domain (other parts from reference TRBV2 and TRBJ2-1): EPEVTQTPSHQVTQMGQEVILRCVPISNHLYFYWYRQILGQKVEFLVSFYNNEISEKSEIFDDQFSVERPDGSNFTLKIRSTKLEDSAMYFCASSASGVGNEQFFGPGTRLTVL.

As to this clone: The read gets to within 3 residues of the CDR3 end, and the germline J gene fills in the rest. The chain employs TRBV19 and TRBJ2-4, with 7 bases that match TRBD2. The CDR3 sequence is 16 residues long. V dropped 0 bases and J dropped 2; count of bases not matched to a gene: 4. The germline V gene encodes CDR1 LNHDA and CDR2 SQIVND (reference sequence). CDR3 residues: CASSIESTSPKNIQYF. The sequenced CDR3 bases are TGTGCCAGTAGTATAGAGTCGACTAGCCCCAAAAACATT. The full variable domain, in which reference TRBV19 and TRBJ2-4 provide the parts outside the CDR3, is DGGITQSPKYLFRKEGQNVTLSCEQNLNHDAMYWYRQDPGQGLRLIYYSQIVNDFQKGDIAEGYSVSREKKESFPLTVTSAQKNPTAFYLCASSIESTSPKNIQYFGAGTRLSVL.

Points on this clone: Read sequence stops 3 residues before the CDR3 end, and the germline J gene provides the missing end. The chain employs TRBV7-9 and TRBJ1-2; TRBD1 aligns across 7 bases. CDR3 length equals 14 residues. Germline CDR1 SEHNR, CDR2 FQNEAQ (reference sequence). J was trimmed by 2 bases and V by 4 bases; bases with no gene match: 4. The sequenced CDR3 bases are TGTGCCAGCAGCTCCCGGGACAGAAACTATGGC. This translates into CASSSRDRNYG. Given in full, the CDR3 is CASSSRDRNYGYTF.

In the case of this clone: The read ends 3 residues shy of where the CDR3 ends; the end is completed using the germline J gene. This chain joins TRBV20-1 and TRBJ1-5; 9 nucleotides agree with TRBD1. V lost 0 bases to trimming and J lost 0 bases; unmatched junction nucleotides: 6. The germline gives CDR1 DFQATT, CDR2 SNEGSKA (reference sequence). The CDR3 totals 17 residues. CDR3 loop: CSAREDRGPYSNQPQHF. CDR3 DNA, as far as it was read: TGCAGTGCTAGAGAGGACAGGGGCCCATATAGCAATCAGCCC.